This TCR beta chain comes out of a study of cytomegalovirus exposure and HLA in healthy donors. Study-wide background: Earlier, roughly 120 million unique TCR beta sequences were recovered from approximately 180 million T cells by an analysis.

Study findings and constraints: Likely technical artifact: a cluster of highly shared sequence variants. Immune exposure data for these donors was limited to CMV serostatus.

Trimming took 3 bases from V and 4 from J, leaving 14 bases between them. The CDR3 totals 15 residues. CDR1 is SGHDT, CDR2 YYEEEE, per germline. The PCR made use of 60 Vbeta and 13 Jbeta primers. Produced via immunoSEQ multiplex PCR; TCRdb's table is partial and in-frame only. The data contain around 140,000 clones, approximately 84% of them singletons. This clone was found a few times. Antigen: not known. This TCR came from a young woman in good health and CMV-seronegative. The source material was PBMCs. The rearrangement joins TRBV5-6 to TRBJ2-1; possible D gene TRBD2, 5 bases. The CDR3 DNA reads as TGTGCCAGCAGCTCCACTAGTTTGGATTACAATGAGCAGTTCTTC. Translation gives CASSSTSLDYNEQFF.